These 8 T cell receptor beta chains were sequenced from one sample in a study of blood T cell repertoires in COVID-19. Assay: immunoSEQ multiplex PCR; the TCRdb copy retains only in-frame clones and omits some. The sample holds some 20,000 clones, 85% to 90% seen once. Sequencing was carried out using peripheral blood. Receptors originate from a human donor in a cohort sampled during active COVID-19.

As DNA, the CDR3 is TGTGCCAGTAGTTCTCCGGGACTAGCGGGAGGCGGCGAGCAGTACTTC. It specifies CASSSPGLAGGGEQYF. The V gene is TRBV19, the J gene TRBJ2-7, with 15 bases identical to TRBD2. V trimming: 5 bases; J trimming: 6 bases; junction bases outside the gene matches: 8. The CDR3 runs 16 residues. Germline CDR1 and CDR2: LNHDA and SQIVND (reference sequence).

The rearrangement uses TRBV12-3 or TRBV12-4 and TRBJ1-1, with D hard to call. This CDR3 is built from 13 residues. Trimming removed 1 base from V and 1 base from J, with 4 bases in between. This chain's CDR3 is CASSLVKNTEAFF. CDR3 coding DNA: TGTGCCAGCAGTTTAGTAAAGAACACTGAAGCTTTCTTT.

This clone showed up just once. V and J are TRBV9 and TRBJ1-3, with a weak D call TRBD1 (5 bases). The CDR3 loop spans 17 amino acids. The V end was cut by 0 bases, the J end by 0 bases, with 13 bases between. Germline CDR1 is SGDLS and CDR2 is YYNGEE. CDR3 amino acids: CASSVVDTHHSGNTIYF. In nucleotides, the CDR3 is TGTGCCAGCAGCGTAGTGGACACCCACCACTCTGGAAACACCATATATTTT.

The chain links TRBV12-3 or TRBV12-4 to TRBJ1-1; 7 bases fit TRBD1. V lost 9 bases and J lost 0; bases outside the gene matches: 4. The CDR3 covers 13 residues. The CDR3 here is CASRQGLNTEAFF. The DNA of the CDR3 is TGTGCCAGTAGACAGGGCTTGAACACTGAAGCTTTCTTT.

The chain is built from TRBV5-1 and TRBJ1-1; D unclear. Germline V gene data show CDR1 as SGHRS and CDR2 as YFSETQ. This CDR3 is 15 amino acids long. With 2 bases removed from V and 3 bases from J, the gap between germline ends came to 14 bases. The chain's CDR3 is CASSLYSNSDTEAFF. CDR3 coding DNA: TGCGCCAGCAGCTTATATTCGAATTCGGACACTGAAGCTTTCTTT. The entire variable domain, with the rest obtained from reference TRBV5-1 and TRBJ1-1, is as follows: KAGVTQTPRYLIKTRGQQVTLSCSPISGHRSVSWYQQTPGQGLQFLFEYFSETQRNKGNFPGRFSGRQFSNSRSEMNVSTLELGDSALYLCASSLYSNSDTEAFFGQGTRLTVV.

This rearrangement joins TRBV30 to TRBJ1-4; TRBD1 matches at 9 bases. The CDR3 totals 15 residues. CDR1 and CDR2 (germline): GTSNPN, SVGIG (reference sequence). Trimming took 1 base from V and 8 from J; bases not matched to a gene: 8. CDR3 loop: CAWSALTGGGEKLFF. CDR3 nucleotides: TGTGCCTGGAGTGCCTTGACAGGGGGTGGAGAAAAACTGTTTTTT.

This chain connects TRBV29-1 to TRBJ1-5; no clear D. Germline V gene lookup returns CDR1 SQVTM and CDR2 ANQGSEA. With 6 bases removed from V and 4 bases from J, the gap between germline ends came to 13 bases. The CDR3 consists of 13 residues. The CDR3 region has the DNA TGCAGCGTCCGAGCGGCGGGAAATCAGCCCCAGCATTTT. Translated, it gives CSVRAAGNQPQHF.

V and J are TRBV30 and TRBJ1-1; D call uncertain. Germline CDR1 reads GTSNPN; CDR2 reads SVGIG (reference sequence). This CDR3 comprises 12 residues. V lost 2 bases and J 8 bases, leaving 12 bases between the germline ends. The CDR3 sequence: CAWSLFSVEAFF. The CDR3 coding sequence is TGTGCCTGGAGTCTTTTCTCAGTGGAAGCTTTCTTT.